Below, 17 T cell receptor beta chains from the same sample are listed, as sequenced in a study of cytomegalovirus exposure and HLA in healthy donors. Primers: 60 Vbeta forward and 13 Jbeta reverse. The repertoire was sequenced with immunoSEQ multiplex PCR; TCRdb's copy has only in-frame clones and lacks some. The data show about 200,000 clones, with 75% to 90% seen just once and 0.25% to 0.4% held by the top ten. The material sequenced was PBMCs. Receptors were obtained from a woman in her twenties or thirties in good health and CMV-seronegative.

The chain couples TRBV5-1 to TRBJ2-7; 7 nucleotides match TRBD1. There are 15 residues in the CDR3. Germline V lookup: CDR1 SGHRS, CDR2 YFSETQ. The V and J ends lost 3 bases and 2 bases, in that order; junction bases with no gene match: 8. The CDR3 DNA reads TGCGCCAGCAGCTGGGGACAGCCAACGCCCTACGAGCAGTACTTC. Residues: CASSWGQPTPYEQYF. Drawing the rest from reference TRBV5-1 and TRBJ2-7, the complete variable domain is KAGVTQTPRYLIKTRGQQVTLSCSPISGHRSVSWYQQTPGQGLQFLFEYFSETQRNKGNFPGRFSGRQFSNSRSEMNVSTLELGDSALYLCASSWGQPTPYEQYFGPGTRLTVT.

V and J are TRBV2 and TRBJ2-3; a weak D match, TRBD2 (7 bases). CDR3 size: 12 residues. Deletions cut 6 bases from V and 4 bases from J, with 8 bases between. From germline, CDR1 is SNHLY and CDR2 FYNNEI. CDR3 amino acids: CASRGGADTQYF. The CDR3 DNA reads as TGTGCCAGCAGAGGGGGGGCAGATACGCAGTATTTT. Using reference TRBV2 and TRBJ2-3 for the parts outside the CDR3, the full variable domain is EPEVTQTPSHQVTQMGQEVILRCVPISNHLYFYWYRQILGQKVEFLVSFYNNEISEKSEIFDDQFSVERPDGSNFTLKIRSTKLEDSAMYFCASRGGADTQYFGPGTRLTVL.

This clone has just one count. The V call is TRBV18, the J call TRBJ2-2; no firm D call. V lost 3 bases, J lost 1 base, and 3 bases lay in between. This CDR3 region has 13 residues. Germline values: CDR1 KGHSH, CDR2 LQKENI. The CDR3 spells CASSPQNTGELFF. The CDR3, as DNA: TGTGCCAGCTCACCTCAGAACACCGGGGAGCTGTTTTTT.

The rearrangement links TRBV7-2 to TRBJ1-5, with D unclear. V lost 1 base, J lost 4 bases, and 5 bases lay in between. This CDR3 has 13 residues. In germline, CDR1 is SGHTA, CDR2 FQGNSA. The CDR3 nucleotides read TGTGCCAGCAGCTTAGAGAGGAATCAGCCCCAGCATTTT. Protein sequence: CASSLERNQPQHF.

V usage is TRBV4-1 and J usage is TRBJ2-1, with 10 nucleotides matching TRBD2. J lost 4 bases, V lost 6 bases, and 6 bases had no gene match. The CDR3 runs 15 residues. Germline CDR1 reads MGHRA; CDR2 reads YSYEKL. Here the CDR3 reads CASRPTSGTYNEQFF. CDR3 nucleotides: TGCGCCAGCAGACCAACTAGCGGGACTTACAATGAGCAGTTCTTC.

V and J are TRBV10-3 and TRBJ2-7, with D maybe TRBD2 (6 bases). This CDR3 is built from 14 residues. Between the trimmed V and J ends, which lost 5 bases and 7 bases, there was a span of 18 bases. Per germline, CDR1 ENHRY and CDR2 SYGVKD. CDR3: CAISSGPGAGEQYF. CDR3 sequence (DNA): TGTGCCATCAGTTCGGGACCGGGAGCTGGGGAGCAGTACTTC.

This chain joins TRBV5-1 and TRBJ2-3; 13 bases fit TRBD2. Per germline, CDR1 SGHRS and CDR2 YFSETQ. J lost 6 bases, V lost 3 bases, and 7 bases had no gene match. CDR3 length: 16 residues. CDR3 nucleotide sequence: TGCGCCAGCAGCTCTGGACTAGCGGGGGACTTGGATACGCAGTATTTT. It translates to CASSSGLAGDLDTQYF.

This clone appeared once. The chain uses TRBV27 and TRBJ2-5; TRBD1 is a possible D gene (6 bases). Trimming took off 7 bases at V and 5 bases at J, with 20 bases between the two ends. Per germline, CDR1 MNHEY and CDR2 SMNVEV (reference sequence). CDR3 length: 15 residues. Here the CDR3 reads CASISKVGAVETQYF. CDR3 sequence (DNA): TGTGCCAGCATCTCTAAGGTGGGGGCTGTGGAGACCCAGTACTTC.

The chain uses TRBV5-6 and TRBJ2-5; TRBD2 matches at 8 bases. The CDR3 contains 15 residues. Losses at the gene ends were 0 bases for V and 3 bases for J; bases not matched to a gene: 4. CDR1 is SGHDT, CDR2 YYEEEE, per germline. For the CDR3, the DNA is TGTGCCAGCAGCTTGGTAGAAGCGGGAGAAGAGACCCAGTACTTC. Protein sequence: CASSLVEAGEETQYF.

The chain is built from TRBV10-3 and TRBJ2-7; TRBD1 matches at 8 bases. Per germline, CDR1 ENHRY and CDR2 SYGVKD. The CDR3 is made up of 15 amino acids. V was clipped by 3 bases and J by 0 bases; unmatched bases: 4. The DNA for the CDR3 is TGTGCCATCAGTGACCCCACAGGGGGCTCCTACGAGCAGTACTTC. This sequence encodes CAISDPTGGSYEQYF.

V usage is TRBV5-4 and J usage is TRBJ2-1; D is unresolved. The germline gives CDR1 SGHNT, CDR2 YYREEE (reference sequence). The CDR3 is made up of 13 amino acids. Trimming cost V 3 bases and J 7 bases, with 11 bases left between them. Written as DNA, the CDR3 is TGTGCCAGCAGCTCCCCCCTGAGTAATGAGCAGTTCTTC. This encodes CASSSPLSNEQFF.

V gene TRBV14 combines with J gene TRBJ2-6, with a possible D match to TRBD2 (6 bases). V was cut by 1 base and J by 3 bases, with 16 bases left in between. The CDR3 runs 18 residues. The germline CDR1 and CDR2 sequences are SGHDN and FVKESK. CDR3 loop: CASSQGRVGANGANVLTF. The CDR3 DNA reads as TGTGCCAGCAGCCAAGGGAGGGTAGGAGCTAATGGGGCCAACGTCCTGACTTTC.

The chain joins TRBV5-1 to TRBJ2-2, with D perhaps matching TRBD2 (6 bases). Germline-derived CDR1 and CDR2 are SGHRS and YFSETQ. The CDR3 spans 15 residues. With 0 bases removed from V and 4 bases from J, the gap between germline ends came to 10 bases. CDR3: CASSLGFGGTGELFF. Here the CDR3 DNA reads TGCGCCAGCAGCTTGGGGTTCGGGGGCACCGGGGAGCTGTTTTTT.

The V and J genes are TRBV11-2 and TRBJ2-1, with 10 nucleotides matching TRBD2. Per the germline V gene, CDR1 is SGHAT and CDR2 is FQNNGV. Unmatched junction bases numbered 7, after V lost 1 base and J lost 4 bases. This CDR3 comprises 17 residues. CDR3 residues: CASSLGASGGPYNEQFF. CDR3 DNA sequence: TGTGCCAGCAGCTTAGGGGCTAGCGGGGGTCCTTACAATGAGCAGTTCTTC.

The rearrangement links TRBV15 to TRBJ2-2; TRBD1 aligns across 7 bases. V shed 8 bases, J shed 2 bases, and the junction held 14 bases outside the gene matches. Germline V gene sequence: CDR1 LNHNV, CDR2 YYDKDF (reference sequence). This CDR3 has 17 residues. The CDR3 loop is CATFLHTGEVNTGELFF. In nucleotides, the CDR3 is TGTGCCACCTTCCTTCACACAGGGGAAGTTAACACCGGGGAGCTGTTTTTT.

J is TRBJ1-2 and V is TRBV6-1, with D possibly TRBD1 on 5 matching bases. Germline values: CDR1 MNHNS, CDR2 SASEGT. This CDR3 contains 15 residues. The V end lost 0 bases, the J end lost 8 bases, and 16 bases lay between the germline ends. The CDR3 here is CASSEAGPGIAGYTF. Here the CDR3 DNA reads TGTGCCAGCAGTGAAGCAGGCCCAGGGATCGCCGGCTACACCTTC.

This clone was seen just once. This rearrangement joins TRBV28 to TRBJ2-7, with a weak D call TRBD2 (5 bases). This CDR3 spans 15 amino acids. The V end lost 2 bases, the J end lost 5 bases, and 16 bases lay between the germline ends. Germline assignment: CDR1 MDHEN and CDR2 SYDVKM. DNA for the CDR3: TGTGCCAGCAGTTTAGTTGAGGGCCTATTCCACGAGCAGTACTTC. Its protein is CASSLVEGLFHEQYF.